A selection of T cell receptor beta chains follows, all from one sample in a study of blood T cells in healthy people across ages. Each CDR3 protein is one row after TCRdb ran MiXCR on the 5' RACE reads. The top ten hold over 2% of the sample, which has 1.5 million to 2 million distinct CDR3 sequences, roughly 50% seen once. What was sequenced was blood. The receptor source for this set is a woman in her thirties or forties in good health. The CDR3 runs from the conserved cysteine through the conserved F or W. D genes are given only for firm matches. Rows may omit the clone size; those that give it use once, few, many or a size class.

clone_size | j_call | v_call | d_call | cdr3_nt | cdr3_aa
. | TRBJ1-5 | TRBV27 | . | TGTGCCAGCAGTTTGACCCCCCATCAGCCCCAGCATTTT | CASSLTPHQPQHF
. | TRBJ1-2 | TRBV4-3 | TRBD1 | TGCGCCAGCAGCCAAGATCAGACAGGGTATGGCTACACCTTC | CASSQDQTGYGYTF
few | TRBJ1-2 | TRBV24-1 | . | TGTGCCACCAGTGATTTTAGAGGCGGCGGCTACACCTTC | CATSDFRGGGYTF
. | TRBJ2-4 | TRBV18 | . | TGTGCCAGCTCCATACAGAACATGGGGGCCAAAAACATTCAGTACTTC | CASSIQNMGAKNIQYF
. | TRBJ2-1 | TRBV14 | TRBD1 | TGTGCCAGCAGCCAGCCCGGGACAGGGGGCCCAAGGCCGTATGAGCAGTTCTTC | CASSQPGTGGPRPYEQFF
few | TRBJ2-3 | TRBV7-2 | . | TGTGCCAGCAGCTTAGTACCACTCGATACGCAGTATTTT | CASSLVPLDTQYF
once | TRBJ2-1 | TRBV4-3 | TRBD2 | TGCGCCAGCAGCCAAAAAGCGGGGGGAAATGAGCAGTTCTTC | CASSQKAGGNEQFF
. | TRBJ1-4 | TRBV7-2 | . | TGTGCCAGCAGCCCATTTCAGGGACGGGAAAAACTGTTTTTT | CASSPFQGREKLFF
. | TRBJ2-5 | TRBV24-1 | TRBD2 | TGTGCCACCAGCCGGGGGGGCTCCTTGGAGACCCAGTACTTC | CATSRGGSLETQYF
. | TRBJ1-4 | TRBV15 | . | TGTGCCACCAGCAGTCCCGGGGCCAGGGGTGAAAAACTGTTTTTT | CATSSPGARGEKLFF
few | TRBJ2-1 | TRBV15 | . | TGTGCCACCAGCAGAGCGCCCGCTGGACCTAGTTGGGCGCTTGAGCAGTTCTTC | CATSRAPAGPSWALEQFF
few | TRBJ1-6 | TRBV7-9 | TRBD1 | TGTGCCAGCAGCTTCAGTGCCGGGACAGGGAATTCACCCCTCCACTTT | CASSFSAGTGNSPLHF
. | TRBJ2-3 | TRBV3-1 | . | TGTGCCAGCAGCCAATCAGTAGCCAACACAGATACGCAGTATTTT | CASSQSVANTDTQYF
. | TRBJ2-5 | TRBV20-1 | . | TGCAGTTCCTTTCTAGCAGAGCAAGAGACCCAGTACTTC | CSSFLAEQETQYF
. | TRBJ1-2 | TRBV20-1 | . | TGCAGTGCTAGGGGCAGTGTAGCTAACTATGGCTACACCTTC | CSARGSVANYGYTF
. | TRBJ2-1 | TRBV6-6 | . | TGTGCCAGCAACTTTAGGGATGAGCAGTTCTTC | CASNFRDEQFF
. | TRBJ2-6 | TRBV5-6 | . | TGTGCCAGCACCACCTGGAGCTCTGGGGCCAACGTCCTGACTTTC | CASTTWSSGANVLTF
once | TRBJ2-7 | TRBV7-2 | . | TGTGCCAGCAGCACCCAAACTAGTTTGAATGAGCAGTACTTC | CASSTQTSLNEQYF
. | TRBJ1-6 | TRBV28 | . | TGTGCCAGCGTCCCAGCAGGGAAATATAATTCACCCCTCCACTTT | CASVPAGKYNSPLHF
few | TRBJ1-2 | TRBV7-2 | TRBD1 | TGTGCCAGCAGCCGAGGCGGACAGGGCGGGTATGGCTACACCTTC | CASSRGGQGGYGYTF
few | TRBJ2-5 | TRBV5-1 | . | TGCGCCAGCAGCACGGGAGATCTCCAAGAGACCCAGTACTTC | CASSTGDLQETQYF
. | TRBJ2-1 | TRBV21-1 | . | TGTGCCAGCAGCAATCCGCCGGGACTAGCGGGGAACTCCTACAATGAGCAGTTCTTC | CASSNPPGLAGNSYNEQFF
few | TRBJ2-1 | TRBV9 | . | TGTGCCAGCAGTGTAGAGGAAAGCTCCTACAATGAGCAGTTCTTC | CASSVEESSYNEQFF
. | TRBJ1-2 | TRBV27 | TRBD1 | TGTGCCAGCAGTCACCAAGCGACAGGGAACTATGGCTACACCTTC | CASSHQATGNYGYTF
. | TRBJ1-1 | TRBV24-1 | . | TGTGCCACCAGAGGCGTGGGGGGGGCTACTGAAGCTTTCTTT | CATRGVGGATEAFF
few | TRBJ2-1 | TRBV7-2 | TRBD1 | TGTGCCAGCAGCTTAATCACGACAGGGATCGGTGAGCAGTTCTTC | CASSLITTGIGEQFF
. | TRBJ2-5 | TRBV6-5 | . | TGTGCCAGCAGTTACTACCAGACAGGACAAGAGACCCAGTACTTC | CASSYYQTGQETQYF
once | TRBJ1-5 | TRBV7-8 | TRBD1 | TGTGCCAGTAGCTTAGACAGGGGAACTCAGCCCCAGCATTTT | CASSLDRGTQPQHF
. | TRBJ2-5 | TRBV9 | . | TGTGCCAGCAGCGTCCAGGGGACACAAGAGACCCAGTACTTC | CASSVQGTQETQYF
few | TRBJ2-7 | TRBV7-2 | . | TGTGCCAGCAGCTTAGGCATGGTTGGACGGCTCGGCGAGCAGTACTTC | CASSLGMVGRLGEQYF
. | TRBJ2-5 | TRBV3-1 | . | TGTGCCAGCAGCCAAGAAATTTTAGAGACCCAGTACTTC | CASSQEILETQYF
few | TRBJ2-1 | TRBV28 | . | TGTGCCAGCAGTTTACTAGTTTCCTACAATGAGCAGTTCTTC | CASSLLVSYNEQFF
. | TRBJ2-7 | TRBV20-1 | . | TGCAGTGCTAGCTCTCCCAGATTGATGACCTACGAGCAGTACTTC | CSASSPRLMTYEQYF
. | TRBJ2-5 | TRBV3-1 | TRBD2 | TGTGCCAGCAGTGCTAGCGGGGGTCCAGGGGAGACCCAGTACTTC | CASSASGGPGETQYF
few | TRBJ2-1 | TRBV20-1 | . | TGCAGTGCTCTAATGGGGGGGGCGGGCGATGAGCAGTTCTTC | CSALMGGAGDEQFF
. | TRBJ2-5 | TRBV7-7 | TRBD2 | TGTGCTAGCAGCTTAGGCCAGGGACTAGCGGGGCGGCAAGAGACCCAGTACTTC | CASSLGQGLAGRQETQYF
. | TRBJ2-1 | TRBV28 | . | TGTGCCAGCAGACGACGGGTCGGATACAATGAGCAGTTCTTC | CASRRRVGYNEQFF
few | TRBJ2-1 | TRBV5-1 | . | TGCGCCAGCAGCTTGGCCTCTCCAGGGGTCCATGAGCAGTTCTTC | CASSLASPGVHEQFF
. | TRBJ2-3 | TRBV20-1 | . | TGCAGTGCTTTGACCGGGCCGACCGGAGAGACGCAGTATTTT | CSALTGPTGETQYF
few | TRBJ2-6 | TRBV7-8 | . | TGTGCCAGCAGCTTAGCCCCTATTTGGTCTCTGAGTGGGGCCAACGTCCTGACTTTC | CASSLAPIWSLSGANVLTF
few | TRBJ2-3 | TRBV29-1 | . | TGCAGCGTTGAAGTGAGGTCCCGGGACAAGTCTGATACGCAGTATTTT | CSVEVRSRDKSDTQYF
. | TRBJ2-1 | TRBV12-3/TRBV12-4 | TRBD2 | TGTGCCAGCAGTCCGCAGGCTAGCGGGGGCAGCTCCTACAATGAGCAGTTCTTC | CASSPQASGGSSYNEQFF
few | TRBJ2-7 | TRBV29-1 | . | TGCAGCGCCGTAGCCGCGTATGCCTACGAGCAGTACTTC | CSAVAAYAYEQYF
. | TRBJ1-2 | TRBV12-3/TRBV12-4 | . | TGTGCCAGCAGACCGCCGGGGTGGAACTATGGCTACACCTTC | CASRPPGWNYGYTF
few | TRBJ2-3 | TRBV5-1 | . | TGCGCCAGCAGCTTGGACCGTTTCCCAGATACGCAGTATTTT | CASSLDRFPDTQYF
. | TRBJ2-7 | TRBV6-2/TRBV6-3 | . | TGTGCCAAGACAGATTACGAGCAGTACTTC | CAKTDYEQYF
. | TRBJ1-6 | TRBV27 | TRBD1 | TGTGCCAGCAGTTCCCGGGACAGGGGTAATTCACCCCTCCACTTT | CASSSRDRGNSPLHF
. | TRBJ1-1 | TRBV2 | . | TGTGCCAGCAGTGAAGCGTCGGCAGGGGAAGCTTTCTTT | CASSEASAGEAFF
few | TRBJ2-3 | TRBV4-3 | . | TGCGCCAGCAGCCAAGTGGAAGCGAGCGTCTTTGGAGATACGCAGTATTTT | CASSQVEASVFGDTQYF
few | TRBJ1-2 | TRBV6-2/TRBV6-3 | TRBD1 | TGTGCCAGCAGTTACTATGGACAGGGGGCGAGAGGCTACACCTTC | CASSYYGQGARGYTF
few | TRBJ2-7 | TRBV2 | . | TGTGCCAGCAGTGTGCCTATCGGGGGAAACTCCTACGAGCAGTACTTC | CASSVPIGGNSYEQYF
few | TRBJ2-5 | TRBV6-6 | . | TGTGCCAGCAGTTATGGACTCTTTCAAGAGACCCAGTACTTC | CASSYGLFQETQYF
few | TRBJ2-1 | TRBV4-3 | . | TGCGCCAGCAGCCAAGATCCACTCTCCGACAATGAGCAGTTCTTC | CASSQDPLSDNEQFF
. | TRBJ2-7 | TRBV14 | TRBD1 | TGTGCCAGCAGCCAAGATAGGTCGACAGGGGGGTTCACCTACGAGCAGTACTTC | CASSQDRSTGGFTYEQYF
. | TRBJ2-7 | TRBV12-3/TRBV12-4 | TRBD1 | TGTGCCAGCAGTTTAGCGAGGGGGACAGGGACCTACGAGCAGTACTTC | CASSLARGTGTYEQYF